Here is one T cell receptor beta chain with its context. Its antigen is still unknown. The data are from a study of cytomegalovirus exposure and HLA in healthy donors. Study conclusions and caveats: Within an earlier analysis, most TCR beta V segments proved productive either about 87% or about 30% of the time. The dataset shows that most TCR sequences were rare, while some public TCRs occurred in many donors.

Both 60 Vbeta primers and 13 Jbeta primers went into the PCR. Profiling relied on immunoSEQ multiplex PCR, and the TCRdb table lists in-frame clones only, not all of them. The clone table shows tens of thousands of clones, with the ten largest holding 3.6%. Germline CDR1 MNHEY, CDR2 SVGAGI. The ends lost 6 bases at V and 1 base at J; junction bases unmatched: 4. There are 14 residues in the CDR3. Specimen: PBMCs. The TCR was taken from a woman aged 18-35 years in good health and CMV-seronegative. The chain has TRBV6-5 and TRBJ2-7, with 9 positions matching TRBD1. As DNA, the CDR3 is TGTGCCAGCAGCCCGGACAGGGGATCCTACGAGCAGTACTTC. This codes for CASSPDRGSYEQYF.